This TCR beta chain came from a study of shared clonotypes between healthy human individuals. The study's findings and limits: Clonotypes not shared had lower generation probabilities than those common to all four donors.

A remark on this clone: The antigen is unknown.

The protocol was immunoSEQ multiplex PCR, while the TCRdb copy is restricted to in-frame clones and leaves out a portion. The sample shows about 2.2 million clones, roughly 91% of them seen only once. Naive-designated CD8 cells lacked CD45RO, were positively enriched for CCR7, and omitted terminally differentiated effector memory CD45RA+ cells. The sequencing sample was made of naive CD8+ T cells from PBMCs. The clonotype originates from a man between 18 and 35 years old in good health. Some clones in this sample may be carry-over from other donors' samples.

In DNA, the CDR3 is TGTGCCAGCAGCTCCGGAGTCGGACTATCCGATACGCAGTATTTT. This sequence encodes CASSSGVGLSDTQYF. The rearrangement uses TRBV7-9 and TRBJ2-3, with D perhaps matching TRBD2 (6 bases). Germline assignment: CDR1 SEHNR and CDR2 FQNEAQ (reference sequence). Trimming took 4 bases from V and 6 from J, leaving 17 bases between them. The CDR3 totals 15 residues. Combining the CDR3 with reference TRBV7-9 and TRBJ2-3 gives the whole variable domain DTGVSQNPRHKITKRGQNVTFRCDPISEHNRLYWYRQTLGQGPEFLTYFQNEAQLEKSRLLSDRFSAERPKGSFSTLEIQRTEQGDSAMYLCASSSGVGLSDTQYFGPGTRLTVL.